The 18 T cell receptor beta chains below come from one sample, sequenced in a study of Graves' ophthalmopathy and Graves' hyperthyroidism. TCR beta CDR3 amplification used RNA transcripts. HTBI-primed RT-PCR formed the first round, and a multiplex PCR formed the second. TCRdb analysed the multiplex PCR reads with MiXCR anew, one entry per CDR3 protein. The sample yields 650,000 to 900,000 distinct CDR3 sequences, around 40% seen once. Sequenced sample: peripheral blood. These receptors were taken from an adult man with Graves' ophthalmopathy.

The table lists this clonotype with many counts. The chain links TRBV7-9 to TRBJ1-1; D is unresolved. This CDR3 spans 15 amino acids. The germline V gene encodes CDR1 SEHNR and CDR2 FQNEAQ (reference sequence). V was clipped by 5 bases and J by 0 bases, with 13 bases between them. CDR3 bases: TGTGCCAGCAGCAACGCAAAAGATATGAACACTGAAGCTTTCTTT. It translates to CASSNAKDMNTEAFF.

There are a few counts of this clonotype. The rearrangement links TRBV2 to TRBJ2-6; maybe TRBD1 (5 bases). Trimming shortened V by 8 bases and J by 0 bases, and 11 bases separated the two germline ends. CDR1 is SNHLY and CDR2 is FYNNEI in the germline V gene. The CDR3 covers 15 residues. CDR3 DNA sequence: TGTGCCAGCGGGGCAGCGAGCTCTGGGGCCAACGTCCTGACTTTC. It specifies CASGAASSGANVLTF.

This clonotype came up many times. The J gene is TRBJ1-1, the V gene TRBV10-2; D not certain. The CDR3 loop spans 14 amino acids. CDR1 is WSHSY and CDR2 is SAAADI in the germline V gene. V lost 3 bases, J lost 6 bases, and 14 bases lay in between. This chain's CDR3 is CASSDTSDGSEAFF. CDR3 sequence (DNA): TGCGCCAGCAGTGATACGTCAGATGGCTCTGAAGCTTTCTTT.

About this clonotype: Just one base apart from a much larger clone, this may be a read error. This chain connects TRBV7-9 to TRBJ1-1; 7 bases fit TRBD1. CDR3 length equals 14 residues. The V gene's germline CDR1 is SEHNR and CDR2 FQNEAQ (reference sequence). The CDR3: CTSSYRGPNTEAFF. DNA of the CDR3: TGTACCAGCAGTTACAGGGGACCTAACACTGAAGCTTTCTTT. The full variable domain, its missing parts supplied by reference TRBV7-9 and TRBJ1-1, is DTGVSQNPRHKITKRGQNVTFRCDPISEHNRLYWYRQTLGQGPEFLTYFQNEAQLEKSRLLSDRFSAERPKGSFSTLEIQRTEQGDSAMYLCTSSYRGPNTEAFFGQGTRLTVV.

The chain is built from TRBV7-2 and TRBJ2-5; D is possibly TRBD2 (6 bases). The germline gives CDR1 SGHTA, CDR2 FQGNSA. V was clipped by 1 base and J by 2 bases, with 14 bases between them. The CDR3 is 16 amino acids. The CDR3 loop is CASSLGTSSNQETQYF. The DNA for the CDR3 is TGTGCCAGCAGCTTAGGAACTAGCTCGAATCAAGAGACCCAGTACTTC.

This clonotype was found a few times. The CDR3 sequence is CASSVGLHDQPQHF. CDR3 DNA sequence: TGTGCCAGTAGTGTCGGCCTGCACGATCAGCCCCAGCATTTT. The chain combines TRBV19 with TRBJ1-5; D not resolved. V gave up 5 bases and J gave up 5 bases, with 13 bases separating them. Germline-derived CDR1 and CDR2 are LNHDA and SQIVND (reference sequence). The CDR3 is made up of 14 amino acids.

J is TRBJ1-6 and V is TRBV7-9; possibly TRBD1 for D (5 bases). This CDR3 comprises 17 residues. The V gene's germline CDR1 is SEHNR and CDR2 FQNEAQ (reference sequence). V gave up 2 bases and J gave up 0 bases, with 11 bases separating them. The CDR3 bases are TGTGCCAGCAGCTTACTTGGGGGAGGCTCCTATAATTCACCCCTCCACTTT. Its translation: CASSLLGGGSYNSPLHF.

This chain joins TRBV20-1 and TRBJ1-6, with 9 bases identical to TRBD1. Germline CDR1 reads DFQATT; CDR2 reads SNEGSKA (reference sequence). The CDR3 spans 14 residues. The V gene end was trimmed by 4 bases and the J gene end by 6 bases; junction bases not matched to a gene: 4. CDR3 sequence reads: CSATGTGPNSPLHF. The DNA of the CDR3 is TGCAGTGCTACCGGGACAGGGCCTAATTCACCCCTCCACTTT.

The chain has TRBV10-3 and TRBJ1-2, with a possible D match to TRBD1 (5 bases). Germline-derived CDR1 and CDR2 are ENHRY and SYGVKD. This CDR3 contains 16 residues. V was clipped by 10 bases and J by 5 bases, with 26 bases between them. CDR3 sequence reads: CASSTSTPLGGYGYTF. The DNA for the CDR3 is TGTGCCAGCAGCACCTCCACCCCCCTCGGGGGTTATGGCTACACCTTC.

At least ten counts were recorded for this clonotype. The junction and the germline gene differ at one end; a read error may be behind it. The V call is TRBV29-1, the J call TRBJ2-5; D is perhaps TRBD2 (6 bases). Germline V lookup: CDR1 SQVTM, CDR2 ANQGSEA. The CDR3 extends over 10 amino acids. The CDR3 DNA sequence: TGCAGCGTCATACCGGGAGAGAAGTTCTTC. The encoded protein is CSVIPGEKFF.

This clonotype appeared a few times. The chain couples TRBV20-1 to TRBJ2-7; 8 nucleotides align to TRBD1. V was pared by 6 bases and J by 6 bases, with 10 bases of the junction left unmatched. From germline, CDR1 is DFQATT and CDR2 SNEGSKA (reference sequence). The CDR3 loop spans 13 amino acids. The CDR3 sequence: CSAPGQAVIEQYF. CDR3 sequence (DNA): TGCAGTGCCCCGGGACAGGCCGTCATCGAGCAGTACTTC.

This clonotype was recorded a few times. This chain uses TRBV29-1 with TRBJ2-6; D unclear. Trimming cost V 3 bases and J 4 bases, with 4 bases left between them. Per the germline V gene, CDR1 is SQVTM and CDR2 is ANQGSEA. The CDR3 covers 12 residues. The CDR3 sequence: CSVEAGANVLTF. Here the CDR3 DNA reads TGCAGCGTTGAGGCGGGGGCCAACGTCCTGACTTTC.

This clonotype came up a few times. The rearrangement links TRBV10-3 to TRBJ2-5; D is possibly TRBD2 (6 bases). This CDR3 has 13 residues. Per germline, CDR1 ENHRY and CDR2 SYGVKD. V was trimmed by 6 bases and J by 2 bases, leaving 10 bases between them. CDR3 amino acids: CAIRRGPQETQYF. CDR3 DNA: TGTGCCATCAGGCGGGGTCCGCAAGAGACCCAGTACTTC.

V usage is TRBV7-9 and J usage is TRBJ2-3, with 7 nucleotides matching TRBD1. The CDR3 length is 15 residues. J gave up 3 bases and V 5 bases, and 8 bases lay outside the gene matches. Germline lookup yields CDR1 SEHNR and CDR2 FQNEAQ (reference sequence). CDR3 DNA sequence: TGTGCCAGCAGCGAAACAGGGGTTGTGACAGATACGCAGTATTTT. This gives the protein CASSETGVVTDTQYF.

This chain connects TRBV25-1 to TRBJ2-2; TRBD2 matches at 8 bases. After removal of 6 bases from V and 4 bases from J, the junction contained 13 bases not matched to a gene. Germline V gives CDR1 MGHDK, CDR2 SYGVNS. The CDR3 spans 17 residues. The CDR3 sequence is CASSQDWGTSGTGELFF. The CDR3 DNA follows: TGTGCCAGCAGCCAAGATTGGGGAACTAGCGGCACCGGGGAGCTGTTTTTT.

This clonotype has a count of ten or more. This chain connects TRBV6-6 to TRBJ1-2; D may be TRBD1 (6 bases). The ends were cut back, 0 bases at V and 6 bases at J, with 8 bases in the middle. From germline, CDR1 is MNHNY and CDR2 SVGAGI (reference sequence). CDR3 length equals 13 residues. The CDR3: CASSYSAGDGYTF. The CDR3 DNA reads as TGTGCCAGCAGTTACTCGGCAGGGGATGGCTACACCTTC.

In regard to this clonotype: One end of the junction varies from germline; a read error may be responsible. The chain employs TRBV7-9 and TRBJ2-2, with D uncertain. Germline lookup yields CDR1 SEHNR and CDR2 FQNEAQ (reference sequence). This CDR3 has 14 residues. The CDR3 region is CASSLAVSPGELFF. The DNA for the CDR3 is TGCGCCAGCAGCTTGGCCGTCAGCCCCGGGGAGCTGTTTTTT.

This clonotype has only a few counts. This rearrangement joins TRBV20-1 to TRBJ2-7; 8 positions agree with TRBD2. The CDR3 covers 14 residues. Germline assignment: CDR1 DFQATT and CDR2 SNEGSKA (reference sequence). This CDR3 reads CRHGSGTRPYEQYF. The CDR3 bases are TGCAGGCATGGGTCCGGGACTAGACCCTACGAGCAGTACTTC.